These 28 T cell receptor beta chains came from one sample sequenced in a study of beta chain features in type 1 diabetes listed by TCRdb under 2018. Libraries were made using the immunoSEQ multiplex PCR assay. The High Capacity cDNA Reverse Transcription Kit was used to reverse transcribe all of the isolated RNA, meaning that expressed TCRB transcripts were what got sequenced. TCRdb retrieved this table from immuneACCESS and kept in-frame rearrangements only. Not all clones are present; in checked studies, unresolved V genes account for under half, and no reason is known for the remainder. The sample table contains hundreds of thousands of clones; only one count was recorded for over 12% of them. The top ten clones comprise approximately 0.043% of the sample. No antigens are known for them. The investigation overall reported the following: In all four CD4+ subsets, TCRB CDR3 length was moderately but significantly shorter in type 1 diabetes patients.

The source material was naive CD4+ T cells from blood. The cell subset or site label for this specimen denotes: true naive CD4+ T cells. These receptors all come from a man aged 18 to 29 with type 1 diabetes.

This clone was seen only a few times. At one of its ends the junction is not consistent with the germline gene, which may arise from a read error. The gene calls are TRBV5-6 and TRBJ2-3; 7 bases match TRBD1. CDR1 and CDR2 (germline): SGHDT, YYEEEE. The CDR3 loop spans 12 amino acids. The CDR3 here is CASSFGNPGQSF. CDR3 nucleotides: TGTGCCAGCAGCTTTGGGAATCCGGGACAGAGTTTT.

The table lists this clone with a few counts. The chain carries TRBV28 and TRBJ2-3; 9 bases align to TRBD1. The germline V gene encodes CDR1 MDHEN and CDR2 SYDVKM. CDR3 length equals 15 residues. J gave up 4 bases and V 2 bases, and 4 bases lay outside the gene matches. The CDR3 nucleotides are TGTGCCAGCAGTTTACGGACAGGGGTGGCAGATACGCAGTATTTT. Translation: CASSLRTGVADTQYF.

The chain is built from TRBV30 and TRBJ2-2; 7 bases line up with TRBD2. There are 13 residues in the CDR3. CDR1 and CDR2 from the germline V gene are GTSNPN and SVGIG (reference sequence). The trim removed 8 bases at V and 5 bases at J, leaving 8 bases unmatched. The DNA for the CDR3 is TGTGCCCGAGGTAGCGGGCAAACCGGGGAGCTGTTTTTT. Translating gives CARGSGQTGELFF. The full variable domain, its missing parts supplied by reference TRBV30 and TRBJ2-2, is SQTIHQWPATLVQPVGSPLSLECTVEGTSNPNLYWYRQAAGRGLQLLFYSVGIGQISSEVPQNLSASRPQDRQFILSSKKLLLSDSGFYLCARGSGQTGELFFGEGSRLTVL.

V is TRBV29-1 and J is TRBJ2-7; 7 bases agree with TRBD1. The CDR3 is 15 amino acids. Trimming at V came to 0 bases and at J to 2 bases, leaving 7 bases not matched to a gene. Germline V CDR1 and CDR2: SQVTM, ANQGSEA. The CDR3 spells CSVEDRRGQAYEQYF. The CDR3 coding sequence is TGCAGCGTTGAAGATCGGCGCGGACAGGCCTACGAGCAGTACTTC.

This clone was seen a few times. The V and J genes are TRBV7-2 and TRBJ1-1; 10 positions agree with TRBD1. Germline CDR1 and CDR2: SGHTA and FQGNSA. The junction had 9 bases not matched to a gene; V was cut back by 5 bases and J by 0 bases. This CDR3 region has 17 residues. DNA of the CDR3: TGTGCCAGCAGCCGCCAGGCGGGGACAGGGGTGAACACTGAAGCTTTCTTT. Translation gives CASSRQAGTGVNTEAFF.

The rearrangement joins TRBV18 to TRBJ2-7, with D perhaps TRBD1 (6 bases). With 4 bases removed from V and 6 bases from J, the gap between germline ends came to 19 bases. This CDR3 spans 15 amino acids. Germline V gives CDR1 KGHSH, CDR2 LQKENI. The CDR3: CASSLQGYSRGEQYF. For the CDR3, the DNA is TGTGCCAGCTCACTACAGGGATACTCGCGAGGCGAGCAGTACTTC.

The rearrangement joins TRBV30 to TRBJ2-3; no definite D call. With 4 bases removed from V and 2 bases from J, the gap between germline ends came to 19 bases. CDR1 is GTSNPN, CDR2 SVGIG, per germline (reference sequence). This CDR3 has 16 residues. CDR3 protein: CAWTPHRVGYTDTQYF. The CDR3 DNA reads TGTGCCTGGACCCCTCACCGGGTGGGATACACAGATACGCAGTATTTT.

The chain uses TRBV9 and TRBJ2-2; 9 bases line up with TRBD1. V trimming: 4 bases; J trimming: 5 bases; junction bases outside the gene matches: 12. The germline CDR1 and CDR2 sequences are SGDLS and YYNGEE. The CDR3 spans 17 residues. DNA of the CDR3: TGTGCCAGCAGCCTCCGGGGTAGACAGGGGGTAACCGGGGAGCTGTTTTTT. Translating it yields CASSLRGRQGVTGELFF.

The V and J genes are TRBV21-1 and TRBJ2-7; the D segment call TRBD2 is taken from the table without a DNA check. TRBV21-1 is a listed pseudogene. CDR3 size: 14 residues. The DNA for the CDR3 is TGTGCCAGCAGCCTAGCGGGAGAGACCTACGAGCAGTACTTC. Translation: CASSLAGETYEQYF.

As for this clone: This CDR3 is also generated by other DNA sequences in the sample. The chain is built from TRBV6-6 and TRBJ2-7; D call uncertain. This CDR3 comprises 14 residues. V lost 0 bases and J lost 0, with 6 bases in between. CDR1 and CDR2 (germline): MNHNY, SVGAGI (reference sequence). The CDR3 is CASSYSQSSYEQYF. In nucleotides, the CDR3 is TGTGCCAGCAGTTACTCACAGAGCTCCTACGAGCAGTACTTC.

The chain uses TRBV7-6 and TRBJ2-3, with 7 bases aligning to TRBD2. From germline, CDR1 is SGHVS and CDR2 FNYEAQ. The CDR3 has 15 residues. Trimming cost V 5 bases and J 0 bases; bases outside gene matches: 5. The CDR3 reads CASSRDYSSTDTQYF. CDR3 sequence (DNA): TGTGCCAGCAGCCGGGACTACAGTAGCACAGATACGCAGTATTTT.

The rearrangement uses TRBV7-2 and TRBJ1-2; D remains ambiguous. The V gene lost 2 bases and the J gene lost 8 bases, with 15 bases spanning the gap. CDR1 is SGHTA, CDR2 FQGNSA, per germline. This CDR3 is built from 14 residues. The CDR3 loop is CASSLTPVPNGYTF. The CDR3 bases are TGTGCCAGCAGCTTAACCCCAGTCCCAAACGGCTACACCTTC.

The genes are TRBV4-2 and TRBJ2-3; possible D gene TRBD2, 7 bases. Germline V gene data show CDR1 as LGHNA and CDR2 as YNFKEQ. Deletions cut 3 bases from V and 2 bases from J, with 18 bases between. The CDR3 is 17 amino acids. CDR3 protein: CASSQGGLAEHTDTQYF. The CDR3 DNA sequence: TGTGCCAGCAGCCAGGGGGGCCTAGCGGAACACACAGATACGCAGTATTTT.

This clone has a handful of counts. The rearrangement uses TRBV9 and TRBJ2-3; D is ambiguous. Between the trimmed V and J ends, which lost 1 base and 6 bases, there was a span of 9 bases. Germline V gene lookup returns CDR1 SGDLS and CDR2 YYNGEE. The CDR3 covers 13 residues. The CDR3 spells CASSVYGQDTQYF. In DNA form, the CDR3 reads TGTGCCAGCAGCGTATACGGTCAGGATACGCAGTATTTT.

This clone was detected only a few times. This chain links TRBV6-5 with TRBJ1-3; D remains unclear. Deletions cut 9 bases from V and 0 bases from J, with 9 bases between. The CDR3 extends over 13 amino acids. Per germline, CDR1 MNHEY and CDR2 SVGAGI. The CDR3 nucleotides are TGTGCCAGTCGGCCTAGCTCTGGAAACACCATATATTTT. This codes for CASRPSSGNTIYF.

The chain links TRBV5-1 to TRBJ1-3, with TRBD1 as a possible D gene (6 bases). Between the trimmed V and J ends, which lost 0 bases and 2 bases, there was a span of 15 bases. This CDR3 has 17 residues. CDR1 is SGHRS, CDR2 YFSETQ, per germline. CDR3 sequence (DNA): TGCGCCAGCAGCTTGGCGGACCGTACAGGGCCTGGAAACACCATATATTTT. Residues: CASSLADRTGPGNTIYF.

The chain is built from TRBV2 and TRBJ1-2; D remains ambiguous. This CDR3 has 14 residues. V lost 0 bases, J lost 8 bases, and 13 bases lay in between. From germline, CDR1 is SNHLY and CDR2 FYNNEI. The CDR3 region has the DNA TGTGCCAGCAGTGAAGCGTCAAGGGAAGGGGGCTACACCTTC. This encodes CASSEASREGGYTF.

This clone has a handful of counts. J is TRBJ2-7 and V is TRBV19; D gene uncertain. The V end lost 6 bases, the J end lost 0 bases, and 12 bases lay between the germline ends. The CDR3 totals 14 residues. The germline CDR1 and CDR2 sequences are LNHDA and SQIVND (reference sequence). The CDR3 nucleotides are TGTGCCAGTAGCCCAAACTGGTCCTCCTACGAGCAGTACTTC. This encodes CASSPNWSSYEQYF.

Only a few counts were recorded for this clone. CDR3 amino acids: CASSYGRSYTF. In nucleotides, the CDR3 is TGTGCCAGCAGTTACGGGAGGAGCTACACCTTC. The chain joins TRBV6-5 to TRBJ1-2; no clear D. Germline CDR1 and CDR2: MNHEY and SVGAGI. The CDR3 consists of 11 residues. V gave up 2 bases and J gave up 9 bases, with 7 bases separating them.

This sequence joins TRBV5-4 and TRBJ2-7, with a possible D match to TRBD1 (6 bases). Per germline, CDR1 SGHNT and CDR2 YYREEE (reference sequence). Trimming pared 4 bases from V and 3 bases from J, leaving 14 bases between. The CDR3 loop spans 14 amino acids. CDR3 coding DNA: TGTGCCAGCAGCGCCGGGACACCTCTCTACGAGCAGTACTTC. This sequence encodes CASSAGTPLYEQYF.

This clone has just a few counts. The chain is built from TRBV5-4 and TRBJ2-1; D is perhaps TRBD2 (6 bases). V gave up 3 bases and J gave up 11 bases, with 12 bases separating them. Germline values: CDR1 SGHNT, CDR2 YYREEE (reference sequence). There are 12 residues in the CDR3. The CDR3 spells CASSSRDVKQFF. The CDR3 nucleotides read TGTGCCAGCAGCTCGCGGGACGTAAAGCAGTTCTTC. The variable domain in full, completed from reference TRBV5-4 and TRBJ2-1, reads ETGVTQSPTHLIKTRGQQVTLRCSSQSGHNTVSWYQQALGQGPQFIFQYYREEENGRGNFPPRFSGLQFPNYSSELNVNALELDDSALYLCASSSRDVKQFFGPGTRLTVL.

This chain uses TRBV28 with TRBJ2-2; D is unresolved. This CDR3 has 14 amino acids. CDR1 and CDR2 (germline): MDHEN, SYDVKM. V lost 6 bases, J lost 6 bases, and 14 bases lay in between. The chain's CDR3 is CASRPNPRSGELFF. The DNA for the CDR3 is TGTGCCAGCAGACCAAATCCGCGATCCGGGGAGCTGTTTTTT.

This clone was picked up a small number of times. CDR3 coding DNA: TGCGCCAGCAGCCAGGGAGTAGAGACAGGGTTGACCTACAATGAGCAGTTCTTC. It is translated as CASSQGVETGLTYNEQFF. The V call is TRBV4-1, the J call TRBJ2-1, with 7 bases identical to TRBD1. Germline assignment: CDR1 MGHRA and CDR2 YSYEKL. Trimming cost V 3 bases and J 2 bases; bases outside gene matches: 13. The CDR3 runs to 18 residues.

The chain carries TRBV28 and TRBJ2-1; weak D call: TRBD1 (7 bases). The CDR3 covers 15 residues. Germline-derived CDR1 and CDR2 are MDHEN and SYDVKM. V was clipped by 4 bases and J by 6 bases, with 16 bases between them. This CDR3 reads CASSYAGQSFNEQFF. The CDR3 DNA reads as TGTGCCAGCAGTTATGCGGGACAGAGTTTCAATGAGCAGTTCTTC.

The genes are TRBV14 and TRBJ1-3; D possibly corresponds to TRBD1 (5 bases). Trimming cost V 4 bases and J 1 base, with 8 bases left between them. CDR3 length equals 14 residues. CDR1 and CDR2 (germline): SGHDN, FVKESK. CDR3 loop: CASSPRVSGNTIYF. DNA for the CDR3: TGTGCCAGCAGCCCCAGGGTTTCTGGAAACACCATATATTTT.

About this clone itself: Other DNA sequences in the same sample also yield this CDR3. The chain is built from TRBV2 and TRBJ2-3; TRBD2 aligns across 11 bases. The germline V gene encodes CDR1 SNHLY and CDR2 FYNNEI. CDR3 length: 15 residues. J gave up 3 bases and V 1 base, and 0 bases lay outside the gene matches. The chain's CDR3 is CASSEGLAGTDTQYF. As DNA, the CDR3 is TGTGCCAGCAGTGAAGGACTAGCGGGAACAGATACGCAGTATTTT.

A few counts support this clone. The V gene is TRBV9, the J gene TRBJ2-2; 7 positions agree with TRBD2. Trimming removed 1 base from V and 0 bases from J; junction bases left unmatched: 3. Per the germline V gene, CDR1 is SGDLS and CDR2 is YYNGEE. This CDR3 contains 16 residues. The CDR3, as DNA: TGTGCCAGCAGCGTATCCGGGACTACGAACACCGGGGAGCTGTTTTTT. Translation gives CASSVSGTTNTGELFF. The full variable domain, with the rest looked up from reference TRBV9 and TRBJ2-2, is DSGVTQTPKHLITATGQRVTLRCSPRSGDLSVYWYQQSLDQGLQFLIQYYNGEERAKGNILERFSAQQFPDLHSELNLSSLELGDSALYFCASSVSGTTNTGELFFGEGSRLTVL.

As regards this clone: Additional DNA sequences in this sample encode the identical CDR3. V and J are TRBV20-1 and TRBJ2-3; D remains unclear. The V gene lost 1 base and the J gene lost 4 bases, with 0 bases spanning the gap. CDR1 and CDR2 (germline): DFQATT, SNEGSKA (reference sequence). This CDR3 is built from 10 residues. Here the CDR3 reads CSARADTQYF. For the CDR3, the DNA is TGCAGTGCTAGAGCAGATACGCAGTATTTT.